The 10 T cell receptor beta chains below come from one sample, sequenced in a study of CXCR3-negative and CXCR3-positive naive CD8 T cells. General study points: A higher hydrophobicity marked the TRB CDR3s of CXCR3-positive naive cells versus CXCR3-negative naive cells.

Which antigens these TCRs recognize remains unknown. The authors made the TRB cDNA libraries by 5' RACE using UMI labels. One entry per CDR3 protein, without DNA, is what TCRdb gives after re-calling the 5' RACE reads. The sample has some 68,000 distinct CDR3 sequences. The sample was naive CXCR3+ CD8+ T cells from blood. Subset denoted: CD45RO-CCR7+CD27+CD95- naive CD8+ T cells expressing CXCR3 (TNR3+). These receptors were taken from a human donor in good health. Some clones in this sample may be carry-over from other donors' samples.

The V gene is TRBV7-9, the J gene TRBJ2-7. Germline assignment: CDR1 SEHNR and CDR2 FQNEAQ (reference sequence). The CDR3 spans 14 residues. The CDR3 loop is CASSSQTYPYEQYF.

The CDR3 sequence: CASSFILGVEETQYF. V usage is TRBV7-9 and J usage is TRBJ2-5; lacking DNA, the TRBD1 call made by TCRdb goes unchecked. There are 15 residues in the CDR3. Germline V gene lookup returns CDR1 SEHNR and CDR2 FQNEAQ (reference sequence).

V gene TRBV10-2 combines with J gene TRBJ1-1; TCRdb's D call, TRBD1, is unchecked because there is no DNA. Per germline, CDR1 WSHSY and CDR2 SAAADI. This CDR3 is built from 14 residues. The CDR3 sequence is CATRTGGSGTEAFF.

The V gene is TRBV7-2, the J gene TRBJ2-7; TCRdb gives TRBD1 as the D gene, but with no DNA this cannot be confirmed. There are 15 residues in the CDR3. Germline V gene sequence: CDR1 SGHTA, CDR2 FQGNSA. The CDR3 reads CASSLDGRGLYEQYF.

This CDR3 reads CASSPRLGVSPNNEQFF. The chain employs TRBV19 and TRBJ2-1; TCRdb's D gene call, TRBD2, goes unchecked for lack of DNA. The CDR3 length is 17 residues. The germline V gene encodes CDR1 LNHDA and CDR2 SQIVND (reference sequence). Complete variable domain (other parts from reference TRBV19 and TRBJ2-1): DGGITQSPKYLFRKEGQNVTLSCEQNLNHDAMYWYRQDPGQGLRLIYYSQIVNDFQKGDIAEGYSVSREKKESFPLTVTSAQKNPTAFYLCASSPRLGVSPNNEQFFGPGTRLTVL.

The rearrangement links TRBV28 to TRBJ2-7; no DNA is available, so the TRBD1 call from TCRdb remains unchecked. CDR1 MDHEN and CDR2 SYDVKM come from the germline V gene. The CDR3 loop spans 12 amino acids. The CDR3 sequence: CASSPRSYEQYF. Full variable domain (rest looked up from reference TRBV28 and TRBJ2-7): DVKVTQSSRYLVKRTGEKVFLECVQDMDHENMFWYRQDPGLGLRLIYFSYDVKMKEKGDIPEGYSVSREKKERFSLILESASTNQTSMYLCASSPRSYEQYFGPGTRLTVT.

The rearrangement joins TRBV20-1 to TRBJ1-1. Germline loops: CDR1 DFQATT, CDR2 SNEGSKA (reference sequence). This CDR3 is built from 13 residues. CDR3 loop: CSARDPATIEAFF.

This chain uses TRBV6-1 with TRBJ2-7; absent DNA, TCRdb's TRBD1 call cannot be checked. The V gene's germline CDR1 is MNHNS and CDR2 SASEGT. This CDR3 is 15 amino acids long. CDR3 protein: CASSEGPGGGYEQYF.

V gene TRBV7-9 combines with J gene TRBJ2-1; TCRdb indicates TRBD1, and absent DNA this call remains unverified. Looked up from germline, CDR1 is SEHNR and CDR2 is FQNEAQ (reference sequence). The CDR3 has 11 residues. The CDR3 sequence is CASSLGTGKFF.

The CDR3 region is CASSQDLSRRYNEQFF. The V and J genes are TRBV4-2 and TRBJ2-1; TCRdb calls TRBD2, which cannot be checked without DNA. Germline V gives CDR1 LGHNA, CDR2 YNFKEQ. The CDR3 has 16 residues.